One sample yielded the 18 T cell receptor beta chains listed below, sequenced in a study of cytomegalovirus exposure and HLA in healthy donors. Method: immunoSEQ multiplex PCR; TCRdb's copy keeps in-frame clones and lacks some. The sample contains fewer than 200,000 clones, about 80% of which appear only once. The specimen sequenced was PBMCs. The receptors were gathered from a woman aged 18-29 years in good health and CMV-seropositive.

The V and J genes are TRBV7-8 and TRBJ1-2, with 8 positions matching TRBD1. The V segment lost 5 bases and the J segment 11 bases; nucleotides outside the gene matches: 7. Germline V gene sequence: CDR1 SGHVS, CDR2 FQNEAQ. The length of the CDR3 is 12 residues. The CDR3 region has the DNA TGTGCCAGCAGCCCCCGGGACAGGTATTACACCTTC. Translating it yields CASSPRDRYYTF.

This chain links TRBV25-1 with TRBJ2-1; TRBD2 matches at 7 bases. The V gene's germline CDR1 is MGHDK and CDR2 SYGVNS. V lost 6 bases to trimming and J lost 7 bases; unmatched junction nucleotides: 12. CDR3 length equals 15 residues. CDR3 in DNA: TGTGCCAGCAGGGTTGGGGACTACCTGGGGAATGAGCAGTTCTTC. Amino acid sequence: CASRVGDYLGNEQFF.

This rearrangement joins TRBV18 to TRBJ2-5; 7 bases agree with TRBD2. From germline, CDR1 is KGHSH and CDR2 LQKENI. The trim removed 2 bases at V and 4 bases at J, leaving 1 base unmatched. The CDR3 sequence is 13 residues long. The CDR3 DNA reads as TGTGCCAGCTCACCAAGACTAGCAGAGACCCAGTACTTC. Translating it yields CASSPRLAETQYF.

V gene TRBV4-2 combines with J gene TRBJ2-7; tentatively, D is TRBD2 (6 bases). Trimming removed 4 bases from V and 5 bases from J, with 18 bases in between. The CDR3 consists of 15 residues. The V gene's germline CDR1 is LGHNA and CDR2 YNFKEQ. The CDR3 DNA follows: TGTGCCAGCAGCCTCGAGAATGAATGGAGGGACGAGCAGTACTTC. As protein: CASSLENEWRDEQYF.

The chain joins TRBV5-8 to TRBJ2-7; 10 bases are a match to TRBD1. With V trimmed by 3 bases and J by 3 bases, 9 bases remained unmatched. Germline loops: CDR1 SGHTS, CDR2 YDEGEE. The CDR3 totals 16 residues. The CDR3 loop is CASSSIRDRGIYEQYF. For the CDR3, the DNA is TGTGCCAGCAGCTCTATCCGGGACAGGGGAATCTACGAGCAGTACTTC.

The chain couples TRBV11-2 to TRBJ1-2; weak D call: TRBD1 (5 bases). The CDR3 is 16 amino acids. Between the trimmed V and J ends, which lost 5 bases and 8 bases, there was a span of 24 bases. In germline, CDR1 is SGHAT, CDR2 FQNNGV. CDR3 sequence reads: CASSPLSGSKGKGYTF. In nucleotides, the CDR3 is TGTGCCAGCAGCCCATTATCAGGGTCGAAGGGGAAAGGCTACACCTTC.

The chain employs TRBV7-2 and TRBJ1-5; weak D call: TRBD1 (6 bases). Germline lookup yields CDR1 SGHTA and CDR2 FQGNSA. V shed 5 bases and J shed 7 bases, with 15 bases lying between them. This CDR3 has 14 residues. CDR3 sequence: CASSPRGGDQPQHF. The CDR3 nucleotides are TGTGCCAGCAGCCCCCGTGGGGGCGACCAGCCCCAGCATTTT.

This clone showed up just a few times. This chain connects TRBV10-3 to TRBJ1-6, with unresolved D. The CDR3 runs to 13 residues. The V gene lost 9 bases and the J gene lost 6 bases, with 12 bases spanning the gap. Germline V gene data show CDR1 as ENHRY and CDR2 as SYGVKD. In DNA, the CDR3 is TGTGCCATAATGCAGGCCGCTAATTCACCCCTCCACTTT. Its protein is CAIMQAANSPLHF.

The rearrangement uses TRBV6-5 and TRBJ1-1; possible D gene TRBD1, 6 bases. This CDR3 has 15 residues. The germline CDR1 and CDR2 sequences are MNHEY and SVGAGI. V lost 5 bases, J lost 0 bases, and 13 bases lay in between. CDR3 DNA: TGTGCCAGCAGTGCCTTCACAGGGTTGAACACTGAAGCTTTCTTT. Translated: CASSAFTGLNTEAFF.

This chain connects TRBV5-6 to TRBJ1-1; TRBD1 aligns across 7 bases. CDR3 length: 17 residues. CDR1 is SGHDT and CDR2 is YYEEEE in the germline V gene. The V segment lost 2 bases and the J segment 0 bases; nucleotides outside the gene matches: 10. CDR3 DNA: TGTGCCAGCAGCTTTGGACAGGTCCGGCTGTTGAACACTGAAGCTTTCTTT. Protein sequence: CASSFGQVRLLNTEAFF.

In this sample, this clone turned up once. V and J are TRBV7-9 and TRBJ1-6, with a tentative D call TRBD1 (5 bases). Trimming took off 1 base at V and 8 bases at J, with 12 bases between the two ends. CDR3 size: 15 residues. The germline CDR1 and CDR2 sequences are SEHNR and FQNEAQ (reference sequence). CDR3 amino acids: CASSLGRRVDSPLHF. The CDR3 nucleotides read TGTGCCAGCAGCTTAGGGCGCAGGGTAGATTCACCCCTCCACTTT.

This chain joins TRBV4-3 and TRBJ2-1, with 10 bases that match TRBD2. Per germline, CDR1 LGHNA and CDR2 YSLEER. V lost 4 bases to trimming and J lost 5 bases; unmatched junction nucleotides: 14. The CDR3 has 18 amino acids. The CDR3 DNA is TGCGCCAGCAGCCCTCTAGCGGGGGTCACGTCGAATCACAATGAGCAGTTCTTC. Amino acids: CASSPLAGVTSNHNEQFF.

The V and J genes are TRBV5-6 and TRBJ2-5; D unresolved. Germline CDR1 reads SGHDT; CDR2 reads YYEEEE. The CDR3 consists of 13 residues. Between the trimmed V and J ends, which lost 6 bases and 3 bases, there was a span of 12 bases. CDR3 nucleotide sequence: TGTGCCAGCACCCCCCCGGCGGAAGAGACCCAGTACTTC. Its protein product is CASTPPAEETQYF. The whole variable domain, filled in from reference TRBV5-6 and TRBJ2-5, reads DAGVTQSPTHLIKTRGQQVTLRCSPKSGHDTVSWYQQALGQGPQFIFQYYEEEERQRGNFPDRFSGHQFPNYSSELNVNALLLGDSALYLCASTPPAEETQYFGPGTRLLVL.

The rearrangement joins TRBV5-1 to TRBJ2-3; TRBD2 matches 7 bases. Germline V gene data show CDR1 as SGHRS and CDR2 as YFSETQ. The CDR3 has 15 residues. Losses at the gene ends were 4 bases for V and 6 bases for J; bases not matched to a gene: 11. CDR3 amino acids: CASSLRGVSGDTQYF. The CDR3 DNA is TGCGCCAGCAGCCTCCGGGGGGTATCTGGGGATACGCAGTATTTT.

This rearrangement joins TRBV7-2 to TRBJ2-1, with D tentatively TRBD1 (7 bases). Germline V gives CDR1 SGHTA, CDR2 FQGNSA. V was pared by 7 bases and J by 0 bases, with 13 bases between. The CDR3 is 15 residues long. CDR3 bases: TGTGCCAGCACCTCCCAGGGGGGCTCCTACAATGAGCAGTTCTTC. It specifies CASTSQGGSYNEQFF.

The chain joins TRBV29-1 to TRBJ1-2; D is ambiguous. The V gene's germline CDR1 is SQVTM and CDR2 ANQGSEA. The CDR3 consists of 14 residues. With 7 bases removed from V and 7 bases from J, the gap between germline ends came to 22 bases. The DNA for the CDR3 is TGCAGCGCAGGCACCGGGAGGTCATTTGGTGGCTACACCTTC. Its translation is CSAGTGRSFGGYTF.

CDR3 region: CASILQNTEAFF. The CDR3 DNA reads as TGTGCCAGCATCTTACAGAACACTGAAGCTTTCTTT. This chain joins TRBV2 and TRBJ1-1, with D unresolved. Germline V gives CDR1 SNHLY, CDR2 FYNNEI. Trimming took 7 bases from V and 1 from J, leaving 7 bases between them. This CDR3 comprises 12 residues.

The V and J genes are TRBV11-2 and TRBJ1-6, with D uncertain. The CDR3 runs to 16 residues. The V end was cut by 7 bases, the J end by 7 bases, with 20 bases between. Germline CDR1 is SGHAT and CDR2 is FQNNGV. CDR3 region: CASTSPRNVVNSPLHF. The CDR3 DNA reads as TGTGCCAGCACCTCCCCGAGGAACGTAGTGAATTCACCCCTCCACTTT.